This TCR beta chain was sequenced during a study of cytomegalovirus exposure and HLA in healthy donors. PCR primers comprised 60 Vbeta and 13 Jbeta primers. Assay: immunoSEQ multiplex PCR; the TCRdb copy retains only in-frame clones and omits some. The sample yields about 100,000 clones, more than 65% seen once. This receptor was taken from a young woman in good health and CMV-seropositive. The sequencing input was PBMCs.

CDR3 protein: CASTEQGNYGYTF. The CDR3 bases are TGTGCCAGCACCGAACAGGGGAACTATGGCTACACCTTC. The V call is TRBV5-5, the J call TRBJ1-2, with 7 bases aligning to TRBD1. CDR3 length equals 13 residues. The germline gives CDR1 SGHKS, CDR2 YYEKEE (reference sequence). The V and J ends lost 6 bases and 2 bases, in that order; junction bases with no gene match: 4.